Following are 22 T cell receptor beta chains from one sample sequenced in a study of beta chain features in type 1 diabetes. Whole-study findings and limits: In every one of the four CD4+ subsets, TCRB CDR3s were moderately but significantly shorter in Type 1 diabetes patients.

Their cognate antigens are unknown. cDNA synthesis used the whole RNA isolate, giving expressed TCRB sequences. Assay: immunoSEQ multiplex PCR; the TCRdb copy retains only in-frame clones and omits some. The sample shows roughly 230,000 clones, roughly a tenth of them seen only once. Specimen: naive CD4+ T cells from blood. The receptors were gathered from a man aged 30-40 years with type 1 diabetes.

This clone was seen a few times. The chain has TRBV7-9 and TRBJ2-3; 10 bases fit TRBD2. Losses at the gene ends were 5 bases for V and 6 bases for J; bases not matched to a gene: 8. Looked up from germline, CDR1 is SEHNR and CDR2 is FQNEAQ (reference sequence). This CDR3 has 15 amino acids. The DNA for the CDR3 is TGTGCCAGCAGCCAGGGACTAGCGTACACGGATACGCAGTATTTT. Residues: CASSQGLAYTDTQYF.

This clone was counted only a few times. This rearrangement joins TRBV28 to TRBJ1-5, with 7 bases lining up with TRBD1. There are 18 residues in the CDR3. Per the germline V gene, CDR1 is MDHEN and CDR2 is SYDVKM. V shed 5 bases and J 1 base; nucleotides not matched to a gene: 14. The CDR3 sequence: CASSLDLPTGLSNQPQHF. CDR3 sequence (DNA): TGTGCCAGCAGTCTCGACCTCCCGACAGGGTTAAGCAATCAGCCCCAGCATTTT.

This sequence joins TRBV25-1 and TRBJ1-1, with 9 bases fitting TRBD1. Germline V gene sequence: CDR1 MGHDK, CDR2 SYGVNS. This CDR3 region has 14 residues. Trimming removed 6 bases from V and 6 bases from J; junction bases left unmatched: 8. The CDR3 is CASSQRRDRAEAFF. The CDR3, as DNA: TGTGCCAGCAGCCAACGCCGGGACAGGGCTGAAGCTTTCTTT. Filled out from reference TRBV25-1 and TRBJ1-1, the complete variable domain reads EADIYQTPRYLVIGTGKKITLECSQTMGHDKMYWYQQDPGMELHLIHYSYGVNSTEKGDLSSESTVSRIRTEHFPLTLESARPSHTSQYLCASSQRRDRAEAFFGQGTRLTVV.

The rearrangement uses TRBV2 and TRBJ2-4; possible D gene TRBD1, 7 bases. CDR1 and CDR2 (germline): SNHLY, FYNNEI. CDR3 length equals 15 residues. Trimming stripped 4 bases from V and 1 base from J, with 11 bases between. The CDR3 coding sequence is TGTGCCAGCAGTGCCTCAGGGGGGGCCAAAAACATTCAGTACTTC. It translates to CASSASGGAKNIQYF.

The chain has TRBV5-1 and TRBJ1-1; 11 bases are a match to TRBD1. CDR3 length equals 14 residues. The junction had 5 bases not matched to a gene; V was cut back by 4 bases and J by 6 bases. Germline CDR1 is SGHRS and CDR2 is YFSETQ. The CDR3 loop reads CASSLGQGAAEAFF. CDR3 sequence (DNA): TGCGCCAGCAGCCTTGGACAGGGGGCGGCTGAAGCTTTCTTT.

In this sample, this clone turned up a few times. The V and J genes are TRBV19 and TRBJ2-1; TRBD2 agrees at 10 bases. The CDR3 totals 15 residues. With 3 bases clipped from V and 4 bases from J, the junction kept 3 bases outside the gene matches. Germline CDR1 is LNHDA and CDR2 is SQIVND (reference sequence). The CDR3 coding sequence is TGTGCCAGTAGTATTGGACTAGCGGAGTACAATGAGCAGTTCTTC. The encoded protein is CASSIGLAEYNEQFF.

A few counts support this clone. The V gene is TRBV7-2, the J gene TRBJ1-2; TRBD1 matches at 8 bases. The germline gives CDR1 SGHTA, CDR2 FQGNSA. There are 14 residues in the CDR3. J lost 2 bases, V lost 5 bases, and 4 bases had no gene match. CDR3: CASSPRTGNYGYTF. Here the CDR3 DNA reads TGTGCCAGCAGCCCACGGACAGGGAACTATGGCTACACCTTC.

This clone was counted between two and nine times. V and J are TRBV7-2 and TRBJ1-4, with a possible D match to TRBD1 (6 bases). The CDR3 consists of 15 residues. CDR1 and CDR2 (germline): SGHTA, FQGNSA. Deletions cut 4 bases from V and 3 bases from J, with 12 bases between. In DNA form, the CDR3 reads TGTGCCAGCAGCTCCCGGACAGCCTCTAATGAAAAACTGTTTTTT. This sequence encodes CASSSRTASNEKLFF.

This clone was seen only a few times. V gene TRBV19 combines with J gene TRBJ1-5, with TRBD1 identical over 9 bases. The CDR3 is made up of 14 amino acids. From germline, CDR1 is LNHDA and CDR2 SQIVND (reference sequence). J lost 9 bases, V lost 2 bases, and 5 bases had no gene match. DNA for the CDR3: TGTGCCAGTAGTATACCGGGACAGGGAAGGCCCCAGCATTTT. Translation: CASSIPGQGRPQHF.

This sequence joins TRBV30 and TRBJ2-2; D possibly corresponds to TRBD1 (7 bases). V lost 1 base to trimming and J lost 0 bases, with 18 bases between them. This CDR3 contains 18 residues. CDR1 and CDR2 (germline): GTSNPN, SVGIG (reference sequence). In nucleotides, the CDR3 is TGTGCCTGGAGTGGAGGAGGGACAGAAGACTCGAACACCGGGGAGCTGTTTTTT. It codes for CAWSGGGTEDSNTGELFF.

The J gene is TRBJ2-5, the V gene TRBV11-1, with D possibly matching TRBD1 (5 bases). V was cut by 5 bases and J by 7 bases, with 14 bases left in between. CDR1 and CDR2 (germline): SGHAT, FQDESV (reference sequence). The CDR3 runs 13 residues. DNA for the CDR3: TGTGCCAGCAGCCCCTCAGGGATTTGGACCCAGTACTTC. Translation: CASSPSGIWTQYF. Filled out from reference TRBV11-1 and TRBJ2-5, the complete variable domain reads EAEVAQSPRYKITEKSQAVAFWCDPISGHATLYWYRQILGQGPELLVQFQDESVVDDSQLPKDRFSAERLKGVDSTLKIQPAELGDSAMYLCASSPSGIWTQYFGPGTRLLVL.

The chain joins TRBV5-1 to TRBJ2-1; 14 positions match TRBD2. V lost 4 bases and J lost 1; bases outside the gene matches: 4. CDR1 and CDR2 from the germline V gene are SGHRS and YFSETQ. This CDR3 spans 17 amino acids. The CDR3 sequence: CASSGLAGGASYNEQFF. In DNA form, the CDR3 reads TGCGCCAGCAGCGGACTAGCGGGGGGAGCGTCCTACAATGAGCAGTTCTTC.

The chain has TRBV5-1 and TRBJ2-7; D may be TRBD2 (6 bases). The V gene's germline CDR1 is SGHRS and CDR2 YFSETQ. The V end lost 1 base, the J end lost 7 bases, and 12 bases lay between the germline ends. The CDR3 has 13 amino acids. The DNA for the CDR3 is TGCGCCAGCAGCTTGCCGACCGGAGGGGAGCAGTACTTC. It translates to CASSLPTGGEQYF.

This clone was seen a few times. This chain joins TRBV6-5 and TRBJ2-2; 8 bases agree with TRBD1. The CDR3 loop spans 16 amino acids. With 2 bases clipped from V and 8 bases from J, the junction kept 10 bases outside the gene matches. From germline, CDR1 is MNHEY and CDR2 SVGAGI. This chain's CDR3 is CASSYHGQGPGGELFF. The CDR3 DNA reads TGTGCCAGCAGTTACCACGGACAGGGCCCGGGGGGGGAGCTGTTTTTT.

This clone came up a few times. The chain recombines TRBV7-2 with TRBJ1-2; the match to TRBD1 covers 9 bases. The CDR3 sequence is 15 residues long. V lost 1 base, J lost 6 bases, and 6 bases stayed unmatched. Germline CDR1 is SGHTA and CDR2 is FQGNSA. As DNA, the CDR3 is TGTGCCAGCAGCTTAGGGGTTAGGACAGGGGATGGCTACACCTTC. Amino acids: CASSLGVRTGDGYTF.

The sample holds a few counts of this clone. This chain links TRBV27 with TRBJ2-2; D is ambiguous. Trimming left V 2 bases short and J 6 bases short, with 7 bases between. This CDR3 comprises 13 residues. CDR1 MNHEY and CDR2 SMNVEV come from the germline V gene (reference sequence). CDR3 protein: CASSLTEAGELFF. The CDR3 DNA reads TGTGCCAGCAGTTTAACAGAAGCCGGGGAGCTGTTTTTT.

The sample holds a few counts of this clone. The CDR3 reads CASSPRWRDTEAFF. The DNA of the CDR3 is TGTGCCAGCAGCCCCCGGTGGAGGGACACTGAAGCTTTCTTT. This chain joins TRBV7-2 and TRBJ1-1; D remains unclear. The germline V gene encodes CDR1 SGHTA and CDR2 FQGNSA. Between the trimmed V and J ends, which lost 5 bases and 3 bases, there was a span of 13 bases. The CDR3 consists of 14 residues.

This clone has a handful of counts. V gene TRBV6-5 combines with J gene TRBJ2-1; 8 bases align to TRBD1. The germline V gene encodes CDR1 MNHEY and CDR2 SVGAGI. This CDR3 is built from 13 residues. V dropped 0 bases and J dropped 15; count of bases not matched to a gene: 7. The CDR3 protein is CASSYSRQGHPFF. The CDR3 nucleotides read TGTGCCAGCAGTTACTCCCGACAGGGGCATCCGTTCTTC.

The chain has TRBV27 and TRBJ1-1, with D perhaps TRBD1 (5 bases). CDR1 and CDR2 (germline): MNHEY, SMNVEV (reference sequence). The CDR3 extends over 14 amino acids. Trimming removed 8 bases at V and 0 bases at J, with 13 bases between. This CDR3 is CASRLQAMNTEAFF. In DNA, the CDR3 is TGTGCCAGCCGCCTACAGGCAATGAACACTGAAGCTTTCTTT.

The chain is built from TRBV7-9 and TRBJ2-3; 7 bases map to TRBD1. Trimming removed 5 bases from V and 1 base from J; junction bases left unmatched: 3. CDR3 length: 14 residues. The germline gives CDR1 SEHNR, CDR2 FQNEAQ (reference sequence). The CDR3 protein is CASSRGQGTDTQYF. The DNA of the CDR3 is TGTGCCAGCAGCCGCGGACAGGGCACAGATACGCAGTATTTT.

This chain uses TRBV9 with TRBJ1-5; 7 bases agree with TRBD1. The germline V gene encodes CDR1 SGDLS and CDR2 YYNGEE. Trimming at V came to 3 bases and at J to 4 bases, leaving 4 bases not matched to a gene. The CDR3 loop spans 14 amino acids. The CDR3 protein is CASSEGTENQPQHF. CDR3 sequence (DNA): TGTGCCAGCAGCGAGGGGACAGAGAATCAGCCCCAGCATTTT.

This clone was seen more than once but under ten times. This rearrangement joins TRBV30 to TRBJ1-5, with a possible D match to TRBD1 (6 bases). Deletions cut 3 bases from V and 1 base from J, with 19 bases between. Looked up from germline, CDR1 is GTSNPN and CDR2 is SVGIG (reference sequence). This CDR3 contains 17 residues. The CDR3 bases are TGTGCCTGGAGCTCGAAGCTGGGGGCAAAGAGCAATCAGCCCCAGCATTTT. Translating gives CAWSSKLGAKSNQPQHF.